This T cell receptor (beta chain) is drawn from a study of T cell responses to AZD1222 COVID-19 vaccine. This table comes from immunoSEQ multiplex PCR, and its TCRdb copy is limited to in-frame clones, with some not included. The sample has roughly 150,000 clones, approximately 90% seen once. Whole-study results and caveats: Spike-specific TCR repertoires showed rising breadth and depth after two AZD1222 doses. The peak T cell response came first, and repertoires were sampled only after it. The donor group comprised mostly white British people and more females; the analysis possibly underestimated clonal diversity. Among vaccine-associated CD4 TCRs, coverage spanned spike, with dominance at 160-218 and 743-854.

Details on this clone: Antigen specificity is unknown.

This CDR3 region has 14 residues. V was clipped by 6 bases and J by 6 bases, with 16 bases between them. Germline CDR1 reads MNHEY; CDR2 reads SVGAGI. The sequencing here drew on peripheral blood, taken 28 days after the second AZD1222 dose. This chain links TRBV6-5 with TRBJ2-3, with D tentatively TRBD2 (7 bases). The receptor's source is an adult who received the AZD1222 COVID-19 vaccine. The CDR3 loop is CASSRTRDRDTQYF. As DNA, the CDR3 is TGTGCCAGCAGCCGGACTAGAGACAGGGATACGCAGTATTTT.